The clone carrying this T cell receptor (beta chain) was detected many times. Antigen: not known. The source of the sample is a study of early T cells in non-severe SARS-CoV-2 infection. Overall study context: Sequencing used unsorted whole-blood bulk RNA, so chains lack pairing.

Study results and limitations: The study's VDJdb matching favored anti-spike CD8 responses and missed private and CD4 specificities.

Each single cDNA molecule received a unique molecular identifier. TCRdb re-called the 5' RACE reads through MiXCR, storing one row per CDR3 protein. The sample has 55,000 to 70,000 distinct CDR3 sequences; roughly 5.3% are singletons. The CDR3 loop spans 15 amino acids. V was clipped by 4 bases and J by 7 bases, with 20 bases between them. CDR1 LGHDT and CDR2 YNNKEL come from the germline V gene (reference sequence). The rearrangement links TRBV3-1 to TRBJ2-7, with a tentative D call TRBD2 (6 bases). Sequencing was performed on whole blood. This receptor was taken from an adult who was a healthcare worker with PCR-confirmed SARS-CoV-2 infection or an uninfected control (not recorded which). The DNA for the CDR3 is TGTGCCAGCAGCCCAGGTATGGGGGTTGCGGGAGAGCAGTACTTC. Amino acids: CASSPGMGVAGEQYF.